The 21 T cell receptor beta chains below all came from one sample that was sequenced in a study of neurological immune-mediated disorders. TCRdb processed the 5' RACE reads anew with MiXCR; each CDR3 protein has one entry. The sample consists of around 80,000 distinct CDR3 sequences, around a tenth of them appearing once. The sequenced sample consisted of PBMCs. Receptors were obtained from a man aged 40-50 years in good health.

This clonotype came up a few times. The chain has TRBV19 and TRBJ1-1; D is ambiguous. This CDR3 has 12 amino acids. Trimming took 7 bases from V and 2 from J, leaving 8 bases between them. Per the germline V gene, CDR1 is LNHDA and CDR2 is SQIVND (reference sequence). CDR3 protein: CASMALNTEAFF. Here the CDR3 DNA reads TGTGCCAGTATGGCGTTAAACACTGAAGCTTTCTTT.

The table lists this clonotype with a few counts. J is TRBJ1-1 and V is TRBV20-1; D is uncertain. The length of the CDR3 is 15 residues. V was cut by 4 bases and J by 2 bases, with 17 bases left in between. Germline CDR1 DFQATT, CDR2 SNEGSKA (reference sequence). CDR3 coding DNA: TGCAGTGCTATTTTGACGGGAAATAATAACACTGAAGCTTTCTTT. It specifies CSAILTGNNNTEAFF.

This clonotype was recorded at least ten times. This CDR3 reads CASSVGGTPGGETQYF. CDR3 DNA: TGTGCCAGCAGCGTAGGTGGCACCCCCGGCGGAGAGACCCAGTACTTC. The chain uses TRBV9 and TRBJ2-5; D not certain. Germline loops: CDR1 SGDLS, CDR2 YYNGEE. This CDR3 has 16 residues. Trimming pared 0 bases from V and 4 bases from J, leaving 16 bases between.

This clonotype was seen repeatedly, ten times or more. This rearrangement joins TRBV7-3 to TRBJ2-7; 13 bases fit TRBD2. J lost 7 bases, V lost 2 bases, and 5 bases had no gene match. The germline V gene encodes CDR1 SGHTA and CDR2 FQGTGA. The CDR3 is 15 amino acids. CDR3 in amino acids: CASSLPGLAGNEQYF. As DNA, the CDR3 is TGTGCCAGCAGCTTACCGGGACTAGCGGGAAATGAGCAGTACTTC.

This clonotype was found many times. The genes are TRBV5-1 and TRBJ2-2; TRBD2 agrees at 8 bases. The length of the CDR3 is 16 residues. Germline trimming cut 0 bases from V and 6 bases from J; bases unmatched to any gene: 7. Germline loops: CDR1 SGHRS, CDR2 YFSETQ. Here the CDR3 reads CASSLAATGGSGELFF. The CDR3 DNA is TGCGCCAGCAGCTTGGCCGCGACGGGGGGGTCCGGGGAGCTGTTTTTT.

This clonotype was seen ten or more times. A read error is possible here, since a much larger clone lies one base away. The V call is TRBV11-3, the J call TRBJ1-1; D gene uncertain. The CDR3 loop spans 8 amino acids. Germline CDR1 reads SGHNT; CDR2 reads YENEEA. Here the CDR3 reads CVSSRAFF. The CDR3 bases are TGTGTCAGCAGCCGAGCTTTCTTT.

The table lists this clonotype with many counts. The V gene is TRBV5-1, the J gene TRBJ2-7, with D possibly matching TRBD1 (6 bases). V gave up 4 bases and J gave up 3 bases, with 20 bases separating them. The CDR3 contains 16 residues. Per the germline V gene, CDR1 is SGHRS and CDR2 is YFSETQ. Here the CDR3 DNA reads TGCGCCAGCAGCGCTTCTACAGGGAGCCAGTACTACGAGCAGTACTTC. Its translation is CASSASTGSQYYEQYF.

This clonotype was counted many times. The chain couples TRBV9 to TRBJ2-2; D is perhaps TRBD2 (6 bases). The ends were cut back, 5 bases at V and 5 bases at J, with 19 bases in the middle. Germline V gives CDR1 SGDLS, CDR2 YYNGEE. The CDR3 sequence is 16 residues long. CDR3 DNA: TGTGCCAGCAGGGGGACGGGAGACCGTTATACCGGGGAGCTGTTTTTT. It yields the protein CASRGTGDRYTGELFF.

There are many counts of this clonotype. The chain employs TRBV20-1 and TRBJ1-2; D unclear. Per the germline V gene, CDR1 is DFQATT and CDR2 is SNEGSKA (reference sequence). The ends were cut back, 3 bases at V and 5 bases at J, with 13 bases in the middle. This CDR3 has 13 residues. CDR3 bases: TGCAGTGCTAGGGTGGCGATAGGGTATGGCTACACCTTC. Translated, it gives CSARVAIGYGYTF.

This clonotype has a count of ten or more. This CDR3 is CAISDPAWGHSFTSTDTQYF. In DNA, the CDR3 is TGTGCCATCAGTGACCCAGCCTGGGGGCATTCCTTTACTAGCACAGATACGCAGTATTTT. This chain connects TRBV10-3 to TRBJ2-3, with a possible D match to TRBD1 (6 bases). V shed 3 bases and J shed 0 bases, with 25 bases lying between them. The CDR3 consists of 20 residues. Germline loops: CDR1 ENHRY, CDR2 SYGVKD.

This clonotype was counted only a few times. The chain uses TRBV5-1 and TRBJ1-1, with TRBD1 as a possible D gene (5 bases). This CDR3 has 15 residues. CDR1 is SGHRS, CDR2 YFSETQ, per germline. The V end lost 4 bases, the J end lost 5 bases, and 18 bases lay between the germline ends. CDR3 DNA: TGCGCCAGCAGCCCAAGGACCGGGGGTGGGACTGAAGCTTTCTTT. Translating it yields CASSPRTGGGTEAFF.

This clonotype was recorded many times. The J gene is TRBJ2-7, the V gene TRBV7-2; possibly TRBD2 for D (7 bases). V dropped 2 bases and J dropped 6 bases, with 14 bases sitting between them. This CDR3 spans 14 amino acids. Germline V lookup: CDR1 SGHTA, CDR2 FQGNSA. In DNA form, the CDR3 reads TGTGCCAGCAGCTTATTAGGGGGGGCGAGCGAGCAGTACTTC. Amino acids: CASSLLGGASEQYF.

This clonotype was found a few times. This chain joins TRBV5-1 and TRBJ2-7; D is perhaps TRBD1 or TRBD2 (5 bases each). The CDR3 is made up of 15 amino acids. V dropped 0 bases and J dropped 4 bases, with 14 bases sitting between them. CDR1 and CDR2 from the germline V gene are SGHRS and YFSETQ. The CDR3 bases are TGCGCCAGCAGCTTGGAAGTGGGGACCCCGTACGAGCAGTACTTC. It yields the protein CASSLEVGTPYEQYF. The whole variable domain, remainder taken from reference TRBV5-1 and TRBJ2-7, is KAGVTQTPRYLIKTRGQQVTLSCSPISGHRSVSWYQQTPGQGLQFLFEYFSETQRNKGNFPGRFSGRQFSNSRSEMNVSTLELGDSALYLCASSLEVGTPYEQYFGPGTRLTVT.

This clonotype appeared many times. The V gene is TRBV28, the J gene TRBJ2-7; the D gene is possibly TRBD1 (8 bases). Trimming stripped 6 bases from V and 4 bases from J, with 28 bases between. Germline CDR1 reads MDHEN; CDR2 reads SYDVKM. The CDR3 spans 18 residues. The CDR3 region has the DNA TGTGCCAGCAGCTCCCGCGGGGGACAGGTCCCGTTCCTTTACGAGCAGTACTTC. Its protein product is CASSSRGGQVPFLYEQYF.

This clonotype has ten or more counts. The CDR3 is CASSPVWREGYTF. The CDR3 bases are TGTGCCAGCAGCCCGGTATGGAGAGAAGGCTACACCTTC. J is TRBJ1-2 and V is TRBV3-1; D remains ambiguous. Trimming stripped 4 bases from V and 8 bases from J, with 14 bases between. This CDR3 has 13 residues. Looked up from germline, CDR1 is LGHDT and CDR2 is YNNKEL (reference sequence).

There are many counts of this clonotype. The V gene is TRBV7-2, the J gene TRBJ2-7, with D possibly being TRBD2 (5 bases). V was pared by 4 bases and J by 2 bases, with 9 bases between. This CDR3 has 13 amino acids. Germline CDR1 and CDR2: SGHTA and FQGNSA. CDR3 residues: CASSYRGAYEQYF. CDR3 sequence (DNA): TGTGCCAGCAGCTATCGGGGAGCCTACGAGCAGTACTTC.

With regard to this clonotype: With a much larger clone just one base away, this may be a read error. The chain couples TRBV20-1 to TRBJ1-6, with D unclear. This CDR3 comprises 14 residues. Germline CDR1 reads DFQATT; CDR2 reads SNEGSKA (reference sequence). The CDR3 loop is CSARSGLDSSPRHF. In nucleotides, the CDR3 is TGCAGTGCTAGATCTGGGCTAGATAGTTCACCCCGCCACTTT.

There are many counts of this clonotype. J is TRBJ2-5 and V is TRBV24-1; 9 bases are a match to TRBD2. CDR3 length: 18 residues. Germline V CDR1 and CDR2: KGHDR, SFDVKD. With 2 bases clipped from V and 4 bases from J, the junction kept 13 bases outside the gene matches. Written as DNA, the CDR3 is TGTGCCACCAGTGATTCCCGGCGGGGGGGGTGGGTGCGAGAGACCCAGTACTTC. It is translated as CATSDSRRGGWVRETQYF.

This clonotype was counted a few times. The J gene is TRBJ2-2, the V gene TRBV19; D ambiguous. Trimming stripped 7 bases from V and 0 bases from J, with 12 bases between. The CDR3 has 15 amino acids. Germline V gene sequence: CDR1 LNHDA, CDR2 SQIVND (reference sequence). The CDR3 loop reads CASTMVGPNTGELFF. The CDR3 DNA follows: TGTGCCAGTACTATGGTGGGCCCGAACACCGGGGAGCTGTTTTTT.

There are many counts of this clonotype. The genes are TRBV30 and TRBJ2-2; D remains unclear. Germline CDR1 is GTSNPN and CDR2 is SVGIG (reference sequence). CDR3 length equals 11 residues. The ends were cut back, 2 bases at V and 9 bases at J, with 7 bases in the middle. The CDR3 sequence: CAWSPTRELFF. The CDR3 coding sequence is TGTGCCTGGAGTCCCACTCGGGAGCTGTTTTTT.

This clonotype was seen at least ten times. The chain has TRBV2 and TRBJ2-2; 11 nucleotides line up with TRBD2. V lost 2 bases, J lost 8 bases, and 4 bases stayed unmatched. The CDR3 covers 15 residues. Germline V gene sequence: CDR1 SNHLY, CDR2 FYNNEI. This CDR3 is CASSETSGSFGELFF. Written as DNA, the CDR3 is TGTGCCAGCAGTGAAACTAGCGGGAGTTTTGGGGAGCTGTTTTTT. The entire variable domain, with the rest obtained from reference TRBV2 and TRBJ2-2, is as follows: EPEVTQTPSHQVTQMGQEVILRCVPISNHLYFYWYRQILGQKVEFLVSFYNNEISEKSEIFDDQFSVERPDGSNFTLKIRSTKLEDSAMYFCASSETSGSFGELFFGEGSRLTVL.